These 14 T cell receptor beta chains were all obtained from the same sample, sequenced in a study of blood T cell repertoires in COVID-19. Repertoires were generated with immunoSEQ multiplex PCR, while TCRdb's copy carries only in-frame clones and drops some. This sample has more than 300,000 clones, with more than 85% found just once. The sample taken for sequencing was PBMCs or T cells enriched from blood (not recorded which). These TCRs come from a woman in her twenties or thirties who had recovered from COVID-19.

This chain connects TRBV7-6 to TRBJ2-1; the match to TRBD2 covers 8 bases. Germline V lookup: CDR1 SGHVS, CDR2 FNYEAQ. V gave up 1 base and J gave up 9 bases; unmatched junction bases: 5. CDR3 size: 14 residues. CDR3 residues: CASSLGPGGTEQFF. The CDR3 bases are TGTGCCAGCAGCTTAGGGCCGGGGGGGACTGAGCAGTTCTTC.

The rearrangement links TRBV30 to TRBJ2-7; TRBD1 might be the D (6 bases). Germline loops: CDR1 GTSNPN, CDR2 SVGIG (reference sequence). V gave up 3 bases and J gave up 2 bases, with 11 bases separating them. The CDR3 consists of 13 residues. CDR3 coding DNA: TGTGCCTGGAGGGACAGACTAACCTACGAGCAGTACTTC. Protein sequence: CAWRDRLTYEQYF.

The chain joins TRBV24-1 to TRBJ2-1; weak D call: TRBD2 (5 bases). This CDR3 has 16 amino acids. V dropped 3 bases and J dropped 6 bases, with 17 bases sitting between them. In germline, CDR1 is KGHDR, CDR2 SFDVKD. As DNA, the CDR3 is TGTGCCACCAGTGATCTAGGCGGGCCGGTCGGCAATGAGCAGTTCTTC. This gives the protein CATSDLGGPVGNEQFF.

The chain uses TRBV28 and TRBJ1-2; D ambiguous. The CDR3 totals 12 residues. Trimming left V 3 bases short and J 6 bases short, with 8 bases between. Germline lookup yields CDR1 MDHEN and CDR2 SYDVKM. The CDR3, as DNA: TGTGCCAGCAGTTTGAGAGTGGATGGCTACACCTTC. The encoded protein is CASSLRVDGYTF.

CDR3 in amino acids: CATSPGLAGGRTYNEQFF. The CDR3, as DNA: TGTGCCACCAGCCCGGGACTAGCGGGGGGGCGTACCTACAATGAGCAGTTCTTC. The rearrangement links TRBV15 to TRBJ2-1, with 16 bases aligning to TRBD2. V trimming: 5 bases; J trimming: 2 bases; junction bases outside the gene matches: 6. The CDR3 is 18 amino acids. Germline V gene sequence: CDR1 LNHNV, CDR2 YYDKDF (reference sequence).

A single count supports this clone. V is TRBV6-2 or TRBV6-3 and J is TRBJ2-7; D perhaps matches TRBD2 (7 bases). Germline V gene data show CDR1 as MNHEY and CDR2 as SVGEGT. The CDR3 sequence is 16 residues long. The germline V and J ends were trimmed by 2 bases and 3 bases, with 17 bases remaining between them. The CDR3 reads CASSYVRGAVSYEQYF. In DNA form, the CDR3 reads TGTGCCAGCAGTTACGTTCGGGGGGCCGTGAGCTACGAGCAGTACTTC.

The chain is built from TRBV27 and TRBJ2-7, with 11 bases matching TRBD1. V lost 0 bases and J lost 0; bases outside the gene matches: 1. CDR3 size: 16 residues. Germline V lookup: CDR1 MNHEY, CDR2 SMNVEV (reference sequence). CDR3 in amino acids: CASSLSGTGGSYEQYF. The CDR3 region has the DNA TGTGCCAGCAGTTTATCGGGGACAGGGGGCTCCTACGAGCAGTACTTC.

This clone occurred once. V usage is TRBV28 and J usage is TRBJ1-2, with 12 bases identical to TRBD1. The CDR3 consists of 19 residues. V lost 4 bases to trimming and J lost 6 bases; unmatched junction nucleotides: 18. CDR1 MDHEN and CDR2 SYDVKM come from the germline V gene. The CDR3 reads CASSSAATIGTGGIDGYTF. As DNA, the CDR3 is TGTGCCAGCAGTTCTGCAGCGACGATCGGGACAGGGGGCATCGATGGCTACACCTTC.

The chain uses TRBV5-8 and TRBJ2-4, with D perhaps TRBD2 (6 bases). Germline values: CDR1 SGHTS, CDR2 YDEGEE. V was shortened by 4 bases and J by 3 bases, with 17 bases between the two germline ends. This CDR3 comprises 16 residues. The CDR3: CASSQRGEDVKNIQYF. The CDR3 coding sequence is TGTGCCAGCAGCCAAAGAGGGGAGGATGTCAAAAACATTCAGTACTTC. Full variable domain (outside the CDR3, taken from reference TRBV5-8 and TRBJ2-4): EAGVTQSPTHLIKTRGQQATLRCSPISGHTSVYWYQQALGLGLQFLLWYDEGEERNRGNFPPRFSGRQFPNYSSELNVNALELEDSALYLCASSQRGEDVKNIQYFGAGTRLSVL.

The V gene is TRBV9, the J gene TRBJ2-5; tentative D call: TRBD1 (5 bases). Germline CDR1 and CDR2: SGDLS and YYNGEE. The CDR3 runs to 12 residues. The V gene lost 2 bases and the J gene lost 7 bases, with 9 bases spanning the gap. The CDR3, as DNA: TGTGCCAGCAGCGTTACTACAGGGACCCAGTACTTC. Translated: CASSVTTGTQYF. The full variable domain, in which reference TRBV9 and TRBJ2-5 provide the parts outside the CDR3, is DSGVTQTPKHLITATGQRVTLRCSPRSGDLSVYWYQQSLDQGLQFLIQYYNGEERAKGNILERFSAQQFPDLHSELNLSSLELGDSALYFCASSVTTGTQYFGPGTRLLVL.

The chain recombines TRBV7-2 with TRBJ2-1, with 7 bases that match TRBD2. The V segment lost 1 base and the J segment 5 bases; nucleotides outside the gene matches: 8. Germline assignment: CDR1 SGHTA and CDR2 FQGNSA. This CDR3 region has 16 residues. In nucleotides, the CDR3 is TGTGCCAGCAGCTTAGAGGGAGGCGGGGGTGACAATGAGCAGTTCTTC. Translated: CASSLEGGGGDNEQFF.

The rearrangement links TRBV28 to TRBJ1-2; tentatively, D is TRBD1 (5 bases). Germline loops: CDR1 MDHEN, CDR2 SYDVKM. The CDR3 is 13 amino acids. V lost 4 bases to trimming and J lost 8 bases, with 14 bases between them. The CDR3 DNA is TGTGCCAGCAGTTCCGGCAGGGAATTAGGCTACACCTTC. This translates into CASSSGRELGYTF.

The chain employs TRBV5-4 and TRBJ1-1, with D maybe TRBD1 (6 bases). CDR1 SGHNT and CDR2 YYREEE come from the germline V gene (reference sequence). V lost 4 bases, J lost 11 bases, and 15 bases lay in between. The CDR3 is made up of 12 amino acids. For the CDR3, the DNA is TGTGCCAGCAGCGGGATAGAGGGGGGGGCTTTCTTT. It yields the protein CASSGIEGGAFF.

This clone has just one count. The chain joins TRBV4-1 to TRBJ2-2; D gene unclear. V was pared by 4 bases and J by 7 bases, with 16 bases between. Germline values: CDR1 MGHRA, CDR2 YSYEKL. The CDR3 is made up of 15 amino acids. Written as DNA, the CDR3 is TGCGCCAGCAGCCTCCCCCTATCCCCCGGCGGGGAGCTGTTTTTT. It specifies CASSLPLSPGGELFF.